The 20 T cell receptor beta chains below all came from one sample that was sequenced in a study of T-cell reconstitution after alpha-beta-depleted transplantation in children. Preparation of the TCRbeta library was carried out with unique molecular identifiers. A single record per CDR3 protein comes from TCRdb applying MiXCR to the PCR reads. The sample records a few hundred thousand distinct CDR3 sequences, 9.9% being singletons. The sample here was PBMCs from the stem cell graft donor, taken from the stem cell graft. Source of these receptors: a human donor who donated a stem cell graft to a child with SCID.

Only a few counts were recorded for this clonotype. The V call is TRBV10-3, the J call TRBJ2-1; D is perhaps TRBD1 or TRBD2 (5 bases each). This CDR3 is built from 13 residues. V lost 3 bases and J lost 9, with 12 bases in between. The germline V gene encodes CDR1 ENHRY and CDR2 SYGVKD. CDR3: CAISDRERGEQFF. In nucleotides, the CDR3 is TGTGCCATCAGTGATCGGGAAAGGGGTGAGCAGTTCTTC.

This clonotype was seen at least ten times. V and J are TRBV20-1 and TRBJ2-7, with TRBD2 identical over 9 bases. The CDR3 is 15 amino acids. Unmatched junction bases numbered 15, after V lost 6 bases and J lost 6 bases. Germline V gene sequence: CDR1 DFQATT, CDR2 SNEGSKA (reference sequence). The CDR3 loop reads CSAKTTTGTSSEQYF. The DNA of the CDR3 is TGCAGTGCCAAAACAACGACCGGGACTAGCTCCGAGCAGTACTTC.

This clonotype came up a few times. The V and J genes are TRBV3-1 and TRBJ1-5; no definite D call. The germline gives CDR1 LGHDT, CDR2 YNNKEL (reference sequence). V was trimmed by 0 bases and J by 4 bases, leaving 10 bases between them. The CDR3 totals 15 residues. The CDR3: CASSQDHGRNQPQHF. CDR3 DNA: TGTGCCAGCAGCCAAGACCATGGGAGAAATCAGCCCCAGCATTTT.

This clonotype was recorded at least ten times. CDR3 coding DNA: TGTGCCAGCAGCCGCTTAGCCGAGCAGTACTTC. This sequence encodes CASSRLAEQYF. The chain is built from TRBV5-6 and TRBJ2-7; D gene uncertain. CDR3 size: 11 residues. In germline, CDR1 is SGHDT, CDR2 YYEEEE. The V end was cut by 4 bases, the J end by 6 bases, with 8 bases between.

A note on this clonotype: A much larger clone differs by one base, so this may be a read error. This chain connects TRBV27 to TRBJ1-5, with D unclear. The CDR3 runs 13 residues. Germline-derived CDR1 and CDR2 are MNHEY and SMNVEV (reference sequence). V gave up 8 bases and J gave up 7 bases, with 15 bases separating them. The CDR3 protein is CASCPSGGQPQHF. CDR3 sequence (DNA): TGTGCCAGCTGTCCTAGTGGTGGCCAGCCCCAGCATTTT.

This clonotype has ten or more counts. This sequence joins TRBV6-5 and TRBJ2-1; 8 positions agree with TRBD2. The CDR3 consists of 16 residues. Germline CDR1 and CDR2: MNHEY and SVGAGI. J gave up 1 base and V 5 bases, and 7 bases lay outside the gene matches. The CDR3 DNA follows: TGTGCCAGCAGTAGGGACGGCGGGGGGTCCTACAATGAGCAGTTCTTC. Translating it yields CASSRDGGGSYNEQFF.

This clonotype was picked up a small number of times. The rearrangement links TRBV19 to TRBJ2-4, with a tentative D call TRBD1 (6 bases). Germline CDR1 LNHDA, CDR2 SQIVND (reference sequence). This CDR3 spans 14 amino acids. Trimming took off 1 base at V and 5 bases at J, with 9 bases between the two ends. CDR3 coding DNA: TGTGCCAGTAGTATAGCGGCAGGGGAAAACATTCAGTACTTC. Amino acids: CASSIAAGENIQYF.

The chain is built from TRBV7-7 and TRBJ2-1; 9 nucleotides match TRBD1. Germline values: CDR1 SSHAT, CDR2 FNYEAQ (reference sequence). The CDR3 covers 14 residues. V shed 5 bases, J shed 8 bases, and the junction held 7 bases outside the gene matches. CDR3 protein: CASSPGQGYDEQFF. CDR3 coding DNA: TGTGCCAGCAGCCCAGGACAGGGGTATGATGAGCAGTTCTTC.

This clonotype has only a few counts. CDR3 DNA sequence: TGTGCCATCAGTGAGTTGACAGATTCTGGGGCCAACGTCCTGACTTTC. Translated: CAISELTDSGANVLTF. The chain links TRBV10-3 to TRBJ2-6; weak D call: TRBD1 (5 bases). Germline V gene sequence: CDR1 ENHRY, CDR2 SYGVKD. Trimming shortened V by 1 base and J by 1 base, and 8 bases separated the two germline ends. This CDR3 comprises 16 residues.

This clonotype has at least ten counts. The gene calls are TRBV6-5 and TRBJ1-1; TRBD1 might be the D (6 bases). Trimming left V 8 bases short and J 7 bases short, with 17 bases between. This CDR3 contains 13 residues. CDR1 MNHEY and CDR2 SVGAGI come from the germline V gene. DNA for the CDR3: TGTGCCAGCTCGACATCCGGGGGCCTTGAAGCTTTCTTT. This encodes CASSTSGGLEAFF.

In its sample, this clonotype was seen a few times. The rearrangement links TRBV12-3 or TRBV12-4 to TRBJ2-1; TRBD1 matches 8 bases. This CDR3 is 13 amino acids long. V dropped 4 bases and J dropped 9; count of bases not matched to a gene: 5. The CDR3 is CASSWQGASEQFF. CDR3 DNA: TGTGCCAGCAGTTGGCAGGGGGCAAGTGAGCAGTTCTTC.

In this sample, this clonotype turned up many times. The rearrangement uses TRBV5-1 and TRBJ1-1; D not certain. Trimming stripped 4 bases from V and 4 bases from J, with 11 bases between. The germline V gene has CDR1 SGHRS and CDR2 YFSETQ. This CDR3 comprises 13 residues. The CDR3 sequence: CASSRREGTEAFF. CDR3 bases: TGCGCCAGCAGCAGGAGGGAGGGCACTGAAGCTTTCTTT.

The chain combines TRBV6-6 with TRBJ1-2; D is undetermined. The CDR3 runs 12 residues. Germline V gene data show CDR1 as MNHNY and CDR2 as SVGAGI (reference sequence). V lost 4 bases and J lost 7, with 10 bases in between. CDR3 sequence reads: CASSFGRGGYTF. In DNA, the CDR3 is TGTGCCAGCAGTTTTGGGAGAGGTGGCTACACCTTC.

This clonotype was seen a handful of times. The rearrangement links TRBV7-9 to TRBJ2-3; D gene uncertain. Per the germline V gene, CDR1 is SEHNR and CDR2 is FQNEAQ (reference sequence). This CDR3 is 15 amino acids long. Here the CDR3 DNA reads TGTGCAACTTCGCGCGGCACCAAAAGCACAGATACGCAGTATTTT. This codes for CATSRGTKSTDTQYF. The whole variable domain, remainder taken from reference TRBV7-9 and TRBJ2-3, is DTGVSQNPRHKITKRGQNVTFRCDPISEHNRLYWYRQTLGQGPEFLTYFQNEAQLEKSRLLSDRFSAERPKGSFSTLEIQRTEQGDSAMYLCATSRGTKSTDTQYFGPGTRLTVL.

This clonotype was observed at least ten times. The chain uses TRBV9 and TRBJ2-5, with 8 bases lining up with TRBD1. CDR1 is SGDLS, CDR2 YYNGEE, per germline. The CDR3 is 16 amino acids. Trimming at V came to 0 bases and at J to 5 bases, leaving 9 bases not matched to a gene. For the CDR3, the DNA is TGTGCCAGCAGCGTAGGGACAGGGATTACGCAGGAGACCCAGTACTTC. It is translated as CASSVGTGITQETQYF.

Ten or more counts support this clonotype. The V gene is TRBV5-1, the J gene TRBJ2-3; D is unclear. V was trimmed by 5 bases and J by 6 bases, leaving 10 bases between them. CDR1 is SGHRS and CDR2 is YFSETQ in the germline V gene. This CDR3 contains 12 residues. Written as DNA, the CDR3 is TGCGCCAGCAGTTCACCCGCGGATACGCAGTATTTT. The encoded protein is CASSSPADTQYF.

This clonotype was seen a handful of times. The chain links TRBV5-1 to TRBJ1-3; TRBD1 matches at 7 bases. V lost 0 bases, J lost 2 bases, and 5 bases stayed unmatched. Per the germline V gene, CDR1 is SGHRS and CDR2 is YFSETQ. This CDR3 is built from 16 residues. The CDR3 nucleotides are TGCGCCAGCAGCTTGGGACAGGGAAACACTGGAAACACCATATATTTT. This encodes CASSLGQGNTGNTIYF. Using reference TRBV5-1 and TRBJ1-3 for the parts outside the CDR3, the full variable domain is KAGVTQTPRYLIKTRGQQVTLSCSPISGHRSVSWYQQTPGQGLQFLFEYFSETQRNKGNFPGRFSGRQFSNSRSEMNVSTLELGDSALYLCASSLGQGNTGNTIYFGEGSWLTVV.

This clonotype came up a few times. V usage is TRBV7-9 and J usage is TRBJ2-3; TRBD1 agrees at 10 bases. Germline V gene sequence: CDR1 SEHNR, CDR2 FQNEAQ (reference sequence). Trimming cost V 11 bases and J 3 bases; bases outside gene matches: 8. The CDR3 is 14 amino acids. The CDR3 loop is CAGEDRGFTDTQYF. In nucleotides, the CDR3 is TGTGCCGGCGAGGACAGGGGGTTTACAGATACGCAGTATTTT.

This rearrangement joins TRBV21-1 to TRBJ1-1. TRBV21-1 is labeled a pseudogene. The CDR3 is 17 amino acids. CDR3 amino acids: CASSISCGTGPSTEAFF. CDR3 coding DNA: TGTGCCAGCAGCATTTCCTGTGGGACGGGCCCGTCCACTGAAGCTTTCTTT.

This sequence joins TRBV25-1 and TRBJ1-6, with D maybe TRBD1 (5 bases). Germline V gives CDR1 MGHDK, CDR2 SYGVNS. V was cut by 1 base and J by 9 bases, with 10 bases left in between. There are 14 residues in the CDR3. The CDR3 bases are TGTGCCAGCAGTGAATTCAGGGTTGGTTCACCCCTCCACTTT. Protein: CASSEFRVGSPLHF.